Below are 25 T cell receptor beta chains sequenced from a single sample in a study of glioma-infiltrating T cells. The iRepertoire nested amplicon-rescue multiplex PCR amplified TCR alpha and beta CDR3s from RNA. MiXCR, run by TCRdb on the multiplex PCR reads, gives a single entry per CDR3 protein. The table lists 150,000 to 200,000 distinct CDR3 sequences, roughly two fifths of them singletons. Material: glioma tissue, nonneoplastic brain tissue, or PBMCs (not recorded which). The receptors were sampled from a human donor with low-grade glioma or glioblastoma, undergoing nonglioma brain surgery, or in good health (not recorded which).

The rearrangement joins TRBV2 to TRBJ1-6; D uncertain. Germline V gene sequence: CDR1 SNHLY, CDR2 FYNNEI. The germline V and J ends were trimmed by 0 bases and 10 bases, with 10 bases remaining between them. CDR3 size: 14 residues. The CDR3 region is CASSEALGYSPLHF. The CDR3 region has the DNA TGTGCCAGCAGTGAAGCATTGGGGTACTCACCCCTCCACTTT.

Details on this clonotype: A much larger clone lies a single base off, so this may be a read error. This chain joins TRBV6-2 or TRBV6-3 and TRBJ2-7; TRBD1 agrees at 8 bases. This CDR3 has 13 amino acids. In germline, CDR1 is MNHEY, CDR2 SVGEGT. Unmatched junction bases numbered 9, after V lost 9 bases and J lost 5 bases. The CDR3: CARSLGQGNEQYF. In DNA form, the CDR3 reads TGTGCCAGAAGCCTAGGACAGGGCAACGAGCAGTACTTC.

In this sample, this clonotype turned up a few times. The rearrangement uses TRBV5-4 and TRBJ2-4, with D possibly TRBD2 on 7 matching bases. CDR3 length: 14 residues. The ends were cut back, 7 bases at V and 0 bases at J, with 11 bases in the middle. Germline CDR1 reads SGHNT; CDR2 reads YYREEE (reference sequence). The CDR3 reads CASGEGVAKNIQYF. Written as DNA, the CDR3 is TGTGCCAGCGGGGAGGGGGTAGCCAAAAACATTCAGTACTTC.

This clonotype was counted many times. V gene TRBV20-1 combines with J gene TRBJ2-5, with D perhaps matching TRBD2 (5 bases). V gave up 3 bases and J gave up 4 bases, with 12 bases separating them. Germline V gives CDR1 DFQATT, CDR2 SNEGSKA (reference sequence). The CDR3 contains 13 residues. Written as DNA, the CDR3 is TGCAGTGCTAGTATACGGGAAAGAGAGACCCAGTACTTC. Its translation: CSASIRERETQYF.

Concerning this clonotype itself: The junction departs from germline at one end; a sequencing error may be responsible. The gene calls are TRBV27 and TRBJ1-1; no definite D call. The CDR3 extends over 14 amino acids. Germline V gives CDR1 MNHEY, CDR2 SMNVEV (reference sequence). CDR3 residues: CASSPLQASAEDFF. The DNA for the CDR3 is TGTGCCAGCAGCCCCCTTCAGGCTTCGGCTGAAGATTTCTTT.

CDR3 sequence reads: CASSLDVGHNSPLHF. DNA for the CDR3: TGTGCCAGCAGCTTAGACGTCGGTCATAATTCACCCCTCCACTTT. The rearrangement uses TRBV7-2 and TRBJ1-6; D is unclear. The CDR3 is 15 amino acids. From germline, CDR1 is SGHTA and CDR2 FQGNSA. Trimming stripped 1 base from V and 5 bases from J, with 9 bases between.

Remarks on this clonotype: One base away lies a much larger clone, so this may be a sequencing read error. The V and J genes are TRBV7-2 and TRBJ1-1; tentatively, D is TRBD1 (6 bases). Germline values: CDR1 SGHTA, CDR2 FQGNSA. This CDR3 contains 14 residues. CDR3: CASSLGQGNTEALF. The DNA for the CDR3 is TGTGCCAGCAGCTTAGGGCAGGGGAACACTGAAGCTCTCTTT.

The chain employs TRBV19 and TRBJ1-5; D is unresolved. Trimming removed 10 bases from V and 0 bases from J, with 10 bases in between. Germline V lookup: CDR1 LNHDA, CDR2 SQIVND (reference sequence). This CDR3 is built from 13 residues. In nucleotides, the CDR3 is TGTGCCATTATAGGAGATAGCAATCAGCCCCAGCATTTT. It translates to CAIIGDSNQPQHF.

V gene TRBV19 combines with J gene TRBJ2-7, with D possibly being TRBD2 (5 bases). Per the germline V gene, CDR1 is LNHDA and CDR2 is SQIVND (reference sequence). Trimming removed 3 bases at V and 4 bases at J, with 16 bases between. The CDR3 runs 15 residues. In nucleotides, the CDR3 is TGTGCCAGTAGTATGAGAACTAGAGGGATGTACGAGCAGTACTTC. It specifies CASSMRTRGMYEQYF. Full variable domain (outside the CDR3, taken from reference TRBV19 and TRBJ2-7): DGGITQSPKYLFRKEGQNVTLSCEQNLNHDAMYWYRQDPGQGLRLIYYSQIVNDFQKGDIAEGYSVSREKKESFPLTVTSAQKNPTAFYLCASSMRTRGMYEQYFGPGTRLTVT.

Turning to this clonotype: This may stem from a read error, because a much larger clone lies one nucleotide away. The V and J genes are TRBV20-1 and TRBJ2-1; 9 bases line up with TRBD2. V lost 3 bases and J lost 12; bases outside the gene matches: 12. The CDR3 totals 14 residues. Germline V gives CDR1 DFQATT, CDR2 SNEGSKA (reference sequence). In nucleotides, the CDR3 is TGCAGTGCTAGGTCGGGACTAGCTCTTGCCGGGCAGTTCTTC. It is translated as CSARSGLALAGQFF.

This clonotype was seen at least ten times. The chain couples TRBV28 to TRBJ2-1; the D gene is possibly TRBD2 (6 bases). The CDR3 contains 14 residues. V was clipped by 3 bases and J by 9 bases, with 15 bases between them. Germline V lookup: CDR1 MDHEN, CDR2 SYDVKM. CDR3 loop: CASSLTGDAGEQFF. Written as DNA, the CDR3 is TGTGCCAGCAGTTTGACGGGAGATGCCGGTGAGCAGTTCTTC.

The chain carries TRBV20-1 and TRBJ1-1, with unresolved D. Germline V lookup: CDR1 DFQATT, CDR2 SNEGSKA (reference sequence). The length of the CDR3 is 14 residues. The V end was cut by 7 bases, the J end by 4 bases, with 19 bases between. The CDR3 loop is CSDSAMTGGTEAFF. The CDR3 DNA is TGCAGTGATAGTGCAATGACGGGCGGCACTGAAGCTTTCTTT.

Comment on this clonotype: Just one base apart from a much larger clone, this may be a read error. The rearrangement uses TRBV28 and TRBJ1-2; D is perhaps TRBD1 (5 bases). V was cut by 1 base and J by 4 bases, with 10 bases left in between. Germline lookup yields CDR1 MDHEN and CDR2 SYDVKM. This CDR3 comprises 14 residues. The DNA of the CDR3 is TGTGCCAGCAGTTTATTAGTGGGACTCTATGGCTACACCTTC. Amino acids: CASSLLVGLYGYTF.

About this clonotype itself: This CDR3 is missing its conserved last phenylalanine or tryptophan, likely due to a read error. The J gene is TRBJ1-5, the V gene TRBV28; TRBD1 aligns across 8 bases. J was trimmed by 5 bases and V by 6 bases; bases with no gene match: 18. The CDR3 runs 18 residues. Germline V gene data show CDR1 as MDHEN and CDR2 as SYDVKM. The CDR3 DNA is TGTGCCAGCAGCCAAGGACAGGGTCTAGGCATTAACGATCAGCCCCAGCATCTT. It yields the protein CASSQGQGLGINDQPQHL.

As to this clonotype: A read error may be the cause here, since a much bigger clone is one base away. The chain has TRBV2 and TRBJ2-7; D gene uncertain. This CDR3 comprises 12 residues. V was cut by 5 bases and J by 7 bases, with 12 bases left in between. Germline lookup yields CDR1 SNHLY and CDR2 FYNNEI. CDR3 protein: CASSTDPGEQYF. Written as DNA, the CDR3 is TGTGCCAGCAGTACCGACCCGGGTGAGCAGTACTTC.

The sample holds many counts of this clonotype. The CDR3 DNA sequence: TGCGCCAGCAGCCAAAATGGATACTATGGCTACACCTTC. It is translated as CASSQNGYYGYTF. This chain joins TRBV4-1 and TRBJ1-2; D not resolved. Germline V CDR1 and CDR2: MGHRA, YSYEKL. The CDR3 contains 13 residues. The V and J ends lost 2 bases and 3 bases respectively, with 7 bases between them.

Remarks on this clonotype: One junction end does not reproduce the germline sequence, and a read error may be involved. V is TRBV5-1 and J is TRBJ2-3, with D uncertain. CDR1 and CDR2 from the germline V gene are SGHRS and YFSETQ. The CDR3 is made up of 14 amino acids. The DNA of the CDR3 is TGCTCCAGCAGCTTGGATTCTAGCACAGATACGCAGTATTTT. This translates into CSSSLDSSTDTQYF.

CDR3 nucleotides: TGTGCCAGTAGTATCCCGGGATCGTCAGATACGCAGTATTTT. This gives the protein CASSIPGSSDTQYF. The genes are TRBV19 and TRBJ2-3, with a tentative D call TRBD2 (5 bases). Germline values: CDR1 LNHDA, CDR2 SQIVND (reference sequence). This CDR3 contains 14 residues. Trimming took 3 bases from V and 4 from J, leaving 11 bases between them.

About this clonotype: This may stem from a read error, because a much larger clone lies one nucleotide away. The chain uses TRBV6-2 or TRBV6-3 and TRBJ2-1, with D tentatively TRBD2 (6 bases). V was clipped by 5 bases and J by 4 bases, with 18 bases between them. Germline V gene sequence: CDR1 MNHEY, CDR2 SVGEGT. The CDR3 consists of 16 residues. The DNA for the CDR3 is TGTGCCAGCAGTCCCGAAGTGAGCGGAGGGTACAATGAGCAGTTCTTC. This codes for CASSPEVSGGYNEQFF.

V and J are TRBV7-2 and TRBJ2-1; TRBD2 might be the D (7 bases). Germline V CDR1 and CDR2: SGHTA, FQGNSA. The CDR3 contains 19 residues. Trimming removed 2 bases from V and 5 bases from J, with 25 bases in between. CDR3 bases: TGTGCCAGCAGCTTATCAGCTCGATCCCTGGGGGGGCTTGACAATGAGCAGTTCTTC. Residues: CASSLSARSLGGLDNEQFF.

This clonotype has a count of ten or more. The chain links TRBV2 to TRBJ2-7; 11 nucleotides align to TRBD2. V gave up 2 bases and J gave up 2 bases; unmatched junction bases: 2. The germline CDR1 and CDR2 sequences are SNHLY and FYNNEI. The CDR3 contains 15 residues. The CDR3 coding sequence is TGTGCCAGCAGTGAATCACTAGCGGGAGCCTACGAGCAGTACTTC. Translating gives CASSESLAGAYEQYF.

This clonotype was counted many times. CDR3 nucleotides: TGTGCCAGCAGCGCTAGCGGGAGGAAAAATGAGCAGTTCTTC. Translating it yields CASSASGRKNEQFF. The chain combines TRBV7-9 with TRBJ2-1; the match to TRBD2 covers 11 bases. CDR1 is SEHNR and CDR2 is FQNEAQ in the germline V gene (reference sequence). CDR3 length: 14 amino acids. V dropped 5 bases and J dropped 7; count of bases not matched to a gene: 4.

As concerns this clonotype: With a much larger clone just one base away, this may be a read error. V and J are TRBV20-1 and TRBJ2-7; D may correspond to TRBD1 or TRBD2 (5 bases each). The CDR3 runs 14 residues. V was clipped by 5 bases and J by 2 bases, with 16 bases between them. CDR1 is DFQATT and CDR2 is SNEGSKA in the germline V gene (reference sequence). The CDR3 bases are TGCAGTGCTCGGGGACGAGTTAAGGCCTACGAGCAGTACTTC. It translates to CSARGRVKAYEQYF.

The rearrangement links TRBV30 to TRBJ2-7; D gene ambiguous. The ends were cut back, 2 bases at V and 1 base at J, with 6 bases in the middle. The V gene's germline CDR1 is GTSNPN and CDR2 SVGIG (reference sequence). The CDR3 loop spans 12 amino acids. The CDR3 loop reads CAWSLTSYEQYF. The CDR3 DNA sequence: TGTGCCTGGAGTTTAACATCCTACGAGCAGTACTTC.

This clonotype occurred a few times. The chain is built from TRBV7-9 and TRBJ2-1; D possibly corresponds to TRBD1 (6 bases). Per the germline V gene, CDR1 is SEHNR and CDR2 is FQNEAQ (reference sequence). Trimming shortened V by 11 bases and J by 5 bases, and 22 bases separated the two germline ends. This CDR3 comprises 15 residues. The CDR3 region is CAGVGEAGVDNEQFF. CDR3 coding DNA: TGTGCCGGAGTTGGAGAGGCAGGGGTTGACAATGAGCAGTTCTTC.